The clone carrying this T cell receptor (beta chain) appeared once. Its antigen is unidentified. Trimming cost V 7 bases and J 4 bases, with 20 bases left between them. In germline, CDR1 is SGHDT, CDR2 YYEEEE. CDR3 size: 15 residues. This record comes from a study of cytomegalovirus exposure and HLA in healthy donors. Across the whole study: As an earlier analysis found, some 170 million T cells yielded 100 million to 130 million unique TCR beta sequences. Whole-study results and caveats: The authors assumed roughly uniform sequencing depth across donors for presence/absence analyses. Further analysis was carried out later, and it showed several of the most significant clusters appearing linked to common viral pathogens.

13 Jbeta primers and 60 Vbeta primers were used for the PCR. Method: immunoSEQ multiplex PCR; TCRdb's copy keeps in-frame clones and lacks some. This sample has about 60,000 clones, with approximately 70% found just once. The V and J genes are TRBV5-6 and TRBJ1-1; D perhaps matches TRBD1 (5 bases). This sequence was found in a woman in her sixties or seventies in good health and CMV-seropositive. Sequenced: PBMCs. The CDR3 loop reads CASSSTGLRGTEAFF. CDR3 sequence (DNA): TGTGCCAGCTCATCCACGGGCCTAAGGGGCACTGAAGCTTTCTTT.